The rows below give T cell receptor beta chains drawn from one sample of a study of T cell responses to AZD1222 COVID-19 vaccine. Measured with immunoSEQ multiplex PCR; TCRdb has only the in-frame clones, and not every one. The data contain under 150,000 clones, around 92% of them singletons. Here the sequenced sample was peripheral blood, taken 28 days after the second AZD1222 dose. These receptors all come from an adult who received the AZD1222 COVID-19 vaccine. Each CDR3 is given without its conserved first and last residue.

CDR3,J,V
ASSGDRLYNSPLH,TRBJ1-6,TRBV6-5
ASTPPRQGGYT,TRBJ1-2,TRBV7-9
ASRTGATRTDTQY,TRBJ2-3,TRBV27
ASSYPTSGTSYEQY,TRBJ2-7,TRBV7-9
ASSLTRAAEAF,TRBJ1-1,TRBV12-3/TRBV12-4
ASSLSGQGYGYT,TRBJ1-2,TRBV7-2
ASSYATASNTEAF,TRBJ1-1,TRBV6-2/TRBV6-3
ASSQGWGSGRAKETQY,TRBJ2-5,TRBV3-1/TRBV3-2
ASSLSDISNQPQH,TRBJ1-5,TRBV19
ASSEGTGWGIETQY,TRBJ2-5,TRBV2